The 12 T cell receptor beta chains below come from one sample, sequenced in a study of cytomegalovirus exposure and HLA in healthy donors. Primers for the PCR totalled 60 Vbeta and 13 Jbeta. The method was immunoSEQ multiplex PCR; TCRdb's version includes in-frame clones alone and lacks a portion of them. The data hold tens of thousands of clones, with roughly three fifths observed a single time. Sequences were obtained from PBMCs. These TCRs come from a woman in her twenties or thirties in good health and CMV-seronegative.

The chain joins TRBV6-1 to TRBJ2-7, with D maybe TRBD1 (5 bases). This CDR3 comprises 18 residues. Germline-derived CDR1 and CDR2 are MNHNS and SASEGT. Trimming left V 4 bases short and J 3 bases short, with 25 bases between. For the CDR3, the DNA is TGTGCCAGCAGTGCCAGGGTGCCCCTACGGCTAACCTTCTACGAGCAGTACTTC. This gives the protein CASSARVPLRLTFYEQYF.

This chain uses TRBV10-3 with TRBJ1-1; tentatively, D is TRBD1 (6 bases). The CDR3 consists of 14 residues. The germline gives CDR1 ENHRY, CDR2 SYGVKD. Written as DNA, the CDR3 is TGTGCTTCAGCCAGGGGTGGGGTGAACACTGAAGCTTTCTTT. This gives the protein CASARGGVNTEAFF.

CDR3 in DNA: TGCGCCAGCAGCTTGGCAGGGGCGGGGGTTAAAGAGACCCAGTACTTC. It yields the protein CASSLAGAGVKETQYF. The rearrangement links TRBV5-1 to TRBJ2-5, with D tentatively TRBD2 (7 bases). V gave up 0 bases and J gave up 3 bases, with 15 bases separating them. In germline, CDR1 is SGHRS, CDR2 YFSETQ. The CDR3 spans 16 residues.

This chain joins TRBV5-1 and TRBJ2-7; TRBD2 might be the D (6 bases). The CDR3 totals 18 residues. Germline CDR1 SGHRS, CDR2 YFSETQ. V shed 4 bases and J shed 0 bases, with 23 bases lying between them. The CDR3 loop reads CASSPSPTGTHSSYEQYF. The CDR3 DNA follows: TGCGCCAGCAGCCCTAGTCCCACGGGGACTCACAGCTCCTACGAGCAGTACTTC.

V gene TRBV30 combines with J gene TRBJ1-2; a weak D match, TRBD1 (5 bases). This CDR3 contains 13 residues. Trimming shortened V by 5 bases and J by 7 bases, and 17 bases separated the two germline ends. Germline V gene sequence: CDR1 GTSNPN, CDR2 SVGIG (reference sequence). The CDR3 coding sequence is TGTGCCTGGCTGTCCGGGGGGATATCTGGCTACACCTTC. This gives the protein CAWLSGGISGYTF. Together with reference TRBV30 and TRBJ1-2, the CDR3 gives the full variable domain: SQTIHQWPATLVQPVGSPLSLECTVEGTSNPNLYWYRQAAGRGLQLLFYSVGIGQISSEVPQNLSASRPQDRQFILSSKKLLLSDSGFYLCAWLSGGISGYTFGSGTRLTVV.

The J gene is TRBJ2-5, the V gene TRBV28; a possible D gene is TRBD2 (6 bases). The CDR3 length is 14 residues. Germline CDR1 MDHEN, CDR2 SYDVKM. V was cut by 2 bases and J by 5 bases, with 12 bases left in between. For the CDR3, the DNA is TGTGCCAGCAGTTTAATGGTCGGGAGTGAGACCCAGTACTTC. This gives the protein CASSLMVGSETQYF.

This clone was seen a few times. The chain recombines TRBV5-5 with TRBJ2-1, with 9 bases fitting TRBD2. V was pared by 7 bases and J by 8 bases, with 10 bases of the junction left unmatched. Germline lookup yields CDR1 SGHKS and CDR2 YYEKEE (reference sequence). This CDR3 comprises 14 residues. The CDR3 sequence: CASGTAGGPYEQFF. CDR3 bases: TGTGCCAGCGGGACGGCGGGAGGGCCCTATGAGCAGTTCTTC.

This clone was counted only a few times. This chain joins TRBV28 and TRBJ1-2; D perhaps matches TRBD1 (5 bases). This CDR3 has 17 residues. In germline, CDR1 is MDHEN, CDR2 SYDVKM. Trimming removed 6 bases at V and 1 base at J, with 21 bases between. The CDR3 is CASSPSDSRRVNYGYTF. The CDR3 DNA is TGTGCCAGCAGCCCCAGCGACAGCCGACGCGTTAACTATGGCTACACCTTC.

The chain links TRBV7-6 to TRBJ2-7; 14 nucleotides line up with TRBD2. The J segment lost 7 bases and the V segment lost 8 bases, leaving 4 bases of the junction unmatched. This CDR3 spans 13 amino acids. CDR1 and CDR2 from the germline V gene are SGHVS and FNYEAQ. The CDR3 region has the DNA TGTGCCAGCGGGACTAGCGGGAGAGGAGAGCAGTACTTC. Protein sequence: CASGTSGRGEQYF.

This clone was observed a few times. The rearrangement joins TRBV4-1 to TRBJ2-7; maybe TRBD2 (6 bases). Germline lookup yields CDR1 MGHRA and CDR2 YSYEKL. This CDR3 spans 14 amino acids. V was pared by 5 bases and J by 7 bases, with 18 bases between. The CDR3 sequence: CASSASGLRGEQYF. The CDR3 coding sequence is TGCGCCAGCAGCGCATCAGGTCTCCGGGGGGAGCAGTACTTC.

The V call is TRBV2, the J call TRBJ2-5; weak D call: TRBD1 (6 bases). CDR3 length equals 13 residues. Germline CDR1 is SNHLY and CDR2 is FYNNEI. V lost 7 bases and J lost 4, with 13 bases in between. DNA of the CDR3: TGTGCCAGCACCACGGAACAGGGAGAGACCCAGTACTTC. This translates into CASTTEQGETQYF.

This chain uses TRBV2 with TRBJ1-1; 7 nucleotides match TRBD1. CDR1 SNHLY and CDR2 FYNNEI come from the germline V gene. CDR3 length equals 13 residues. V trimming: 6 bases; J trimming: 1 base; junction bases outside the gene matches: 2. The CDR3 bases are TGTGCCAGCAGGGGGGACAGGAACACTGAAGCTTTCTTT. Protein sequence: CASRGDRNTEAFF.